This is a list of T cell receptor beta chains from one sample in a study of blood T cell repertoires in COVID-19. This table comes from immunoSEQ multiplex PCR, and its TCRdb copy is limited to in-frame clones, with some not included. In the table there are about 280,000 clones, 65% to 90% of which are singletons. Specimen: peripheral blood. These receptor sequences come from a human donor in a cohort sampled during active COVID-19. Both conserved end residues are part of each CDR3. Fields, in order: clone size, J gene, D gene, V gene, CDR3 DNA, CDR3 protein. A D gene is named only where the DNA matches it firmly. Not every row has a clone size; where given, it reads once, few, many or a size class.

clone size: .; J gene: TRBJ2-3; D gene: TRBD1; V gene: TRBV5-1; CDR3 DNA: TGCGCCAGCACCGTCGGGACAGCAAATACGCAGTATTTT; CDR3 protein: CASTVGTANTQYF
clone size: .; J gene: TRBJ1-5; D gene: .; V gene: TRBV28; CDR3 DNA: TGTGCCAGCAGCTTGGAGGGGGGGCAGCATCAGCCCCAGCATTTT; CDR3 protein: CASSLEGGQHQPQHF
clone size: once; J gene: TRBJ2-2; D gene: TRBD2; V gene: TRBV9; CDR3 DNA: TGTGCCAGCAGCGTCCCGGGACTAGCAAGTTACGGGGAGCTGTTTTTT; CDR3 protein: CASSVPGLASYGELFF
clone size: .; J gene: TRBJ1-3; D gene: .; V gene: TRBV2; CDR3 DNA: TGTGCCAGCGGCAATGCCGGAAACACCATATATTTT; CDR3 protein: CASGNAGNTIYF
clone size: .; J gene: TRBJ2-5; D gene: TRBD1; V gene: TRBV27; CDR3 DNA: TGTGCCAGCAGTTACCAGGGGGCAGTTGAGACCCAGTACTTC; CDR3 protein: CASSYQGAVETQYF
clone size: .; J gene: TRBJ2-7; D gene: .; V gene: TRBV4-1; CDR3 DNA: TGCGCCAGCAGCCAAGAGGGAGGGGGATTCCGCGAGCAGTACTTC; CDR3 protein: CASSQEGGGFREQYF
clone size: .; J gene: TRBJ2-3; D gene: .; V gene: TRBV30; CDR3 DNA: TGTGCCTGGAGGTGGAGGCGTGATACGCAGTATTTT; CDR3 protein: CAWRWRRDTQYF
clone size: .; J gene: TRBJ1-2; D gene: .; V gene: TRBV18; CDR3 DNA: TGTGCCAGCTCACCAGGGCTGCGAAAAACTAACTATGGCTACACCTTC; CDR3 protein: CASSPGLRKTNYGYTF
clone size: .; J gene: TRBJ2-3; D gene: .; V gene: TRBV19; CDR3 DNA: TGTGCCAGTAATAGCGGAAGCACAGATACGCAGTATTTT; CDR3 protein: CASNSGSTDTQYF
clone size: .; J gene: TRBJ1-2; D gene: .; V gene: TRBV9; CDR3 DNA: TGTGCCAGCAGCGTAGGAAGAGAAAATGGCTACACCTTC; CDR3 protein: CASSVGRENGYTF
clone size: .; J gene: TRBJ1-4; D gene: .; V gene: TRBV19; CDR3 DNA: TGTGCCAGCAGGACAGCCTATGCAACTAATGAAAAACTGTTTTTT; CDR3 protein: CASRTAYATNEKLFF
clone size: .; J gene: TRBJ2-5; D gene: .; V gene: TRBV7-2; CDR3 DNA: TGTGCCAGCAGCTTAAGAGGAGTAGAAGAGACCCAGTACTTC; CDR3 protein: CASSLRGVEETQYF
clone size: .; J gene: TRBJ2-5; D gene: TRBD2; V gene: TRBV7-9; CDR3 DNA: TGTGCCAGCAGCTTAAGCGGGGCCCAAGAGACCCAGTACTTC; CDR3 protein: CASSLSGAQETQYF
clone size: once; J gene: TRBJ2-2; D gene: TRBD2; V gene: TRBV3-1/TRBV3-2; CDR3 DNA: TGTGCCAGCAGCCAAGGAGGACTAGCGGGAGGATCCGGGGAGCTGTTTTTT; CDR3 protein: CASSQGGLAGGSGELFF
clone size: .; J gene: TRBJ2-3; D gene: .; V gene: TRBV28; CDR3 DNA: TGTGCCAGCGAGCGGAAATGGGCAGATACGCAGTATTTT; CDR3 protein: CASERKWADTQYF
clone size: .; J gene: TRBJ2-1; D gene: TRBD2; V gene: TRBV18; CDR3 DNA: TGTGCCAGCTCACCAGGACTAGTCAATGAGCAGTTCTTC; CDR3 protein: CASSPGLVNEQFF
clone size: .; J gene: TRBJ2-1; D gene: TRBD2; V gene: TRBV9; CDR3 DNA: TGTGCCAGCAGCAACACCGGGACTAGGAGTAATGAGCAGTTCTTC; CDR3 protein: CASSNTGTRSNEQFF
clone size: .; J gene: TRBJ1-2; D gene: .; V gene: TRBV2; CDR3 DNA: TGTGCCAGCAGTGAGGATCCGACAGCTAATTATGGCTACACCTTC; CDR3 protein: CASSEDPTANYGYTF
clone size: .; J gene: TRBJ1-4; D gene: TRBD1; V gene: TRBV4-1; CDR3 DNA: TGCGCCAGCAGCCAAGATCTTAGGGGGCCGGGCGGGCTGTTTTTT; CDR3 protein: CASSQDLRGPGGLFF
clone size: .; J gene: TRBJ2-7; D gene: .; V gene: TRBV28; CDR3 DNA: TGTGCCAGCACCACTGCGGGGCGCAGGGGGTCCGAGCAGTACTTC; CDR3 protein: CASTTAGRRGSEQYF
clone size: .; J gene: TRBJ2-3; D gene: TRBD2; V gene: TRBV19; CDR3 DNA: TGTGCCAGTAGGGCTAGCGGGAGAGGGGATACGCAGTATTTT; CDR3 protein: CASRASGRGDTQYF
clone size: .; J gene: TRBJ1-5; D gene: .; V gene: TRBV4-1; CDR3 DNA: TGCGCCAGCAGCCAAGAGAGGGAAACGTACGGTCAGCCCCAGCATTTT; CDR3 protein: CASSQERETYGQPQHF
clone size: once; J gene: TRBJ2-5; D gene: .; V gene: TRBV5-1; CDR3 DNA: TGCGCCAGCAGCTTGGCCCCGGGACTCGAAGAGACCCAGTACTTC; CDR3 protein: CASSLAPGLEETQYF
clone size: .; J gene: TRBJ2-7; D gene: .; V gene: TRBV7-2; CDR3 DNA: TGTGCCAGCAGCTTAGATTCGGGAGTCGGTTACGAGCAGTACTTC; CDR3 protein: CASSLDSGVGYEQYF
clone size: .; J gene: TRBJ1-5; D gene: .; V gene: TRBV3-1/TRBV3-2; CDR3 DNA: TGTGCCAGCAGCCCTCAGGGTTTTAATCAGCCCCAGCATTTT; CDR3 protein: CASSPQGFNQPQHF